This TCR beta chain was recorded in a study of regulatory T cells in long-lasting Graves disease. Study conclusions and caveats: Small numbers of samples may have cut accuracy. Segments TRBV28, TRBJ1-2 and TRBJ2-5 showed preferential usage in persistent disease.

Time point in this sample: newly diagnosed GD, antithyroid drugs for less than 3 months. Isolated PBMC RNA provided the starting material for the TCR library. This CDR3 is 15 amino acids long. V lost 1 base and J lost 3; bases outside the gene matches: 6. In germline, CDR1 is SGHRS, CDR2 YFSETQ. Through Arm-PCR of CDR3 regions and iRepertoire HTBI primers, TCR beta libraries were built. TCRdb analysed the multiplex PCR reads with MiXCR anew, one entry per CDR3 protein. The sample lists around 420,000 distinct CDR3 sequences; 15% were seen once. There are a few counts of this clonotype. The antigen remains undetermined. A further study also used this sample, focusing on T cells in Graves' hyperthyroidism and ophthalmopathy. That work states: The majority of expanded thyroid clonotypes above 0.001 also appeared in blood.

The sequence was collected from a woman between 40 and 55 years old with Graves disease. The input for sequencing was peripheral blood mononuclear cells (PBMCs), taken at new diagnosis, from a patient treated with antithyroid drugs. The J gene is TRBJ2-7, the V gene TRBV5-1; 8 bases agree with TRBD2. CDR3 region: CASSLTTGGVYEQYF. CDR3 nucleotides: TGCGCCAGCAGCTTGACGACGGGAGGGGTCTACGAGCAGTACTTC.